This entry is about one T cell receptor beta chain. The CDR3 contains 14 residues. V lost 1 base and J lost 3; bases outside the gene matches: 4. Germline lookup yields CDR1 DFQATT and CDR2 SNEGSKA (reference sequence). This record comes from a study of patients and donors after allogeneic stem cell transplantation. Each CDR3 protein is one row after TCRdb ran MiXCR on the RT-PCR reads. The sample has around 160,000 distinct CDR3 sequences; around 30% are singletons. This TCR derives from a human donor who was either an allogeneic HSCT recipient or a stem cell or donor lymphocyte infusion donor (not recorded which). It is not recorded whose cells these are; they may come from a transplant donor. Source material: blood, either unsorted or a sorted T cell fraction (not recorded which). V gene TRBV20-1 combines with J gene TRBJ2-7; 9 bases line up with TRBD1. CDR3 nucleotides: TGCAGTGCTAGAGCCCCGACAGGGGGCTACGAGCAGTACTTC. Protein sequence: CSARAPTGGYEQYF.